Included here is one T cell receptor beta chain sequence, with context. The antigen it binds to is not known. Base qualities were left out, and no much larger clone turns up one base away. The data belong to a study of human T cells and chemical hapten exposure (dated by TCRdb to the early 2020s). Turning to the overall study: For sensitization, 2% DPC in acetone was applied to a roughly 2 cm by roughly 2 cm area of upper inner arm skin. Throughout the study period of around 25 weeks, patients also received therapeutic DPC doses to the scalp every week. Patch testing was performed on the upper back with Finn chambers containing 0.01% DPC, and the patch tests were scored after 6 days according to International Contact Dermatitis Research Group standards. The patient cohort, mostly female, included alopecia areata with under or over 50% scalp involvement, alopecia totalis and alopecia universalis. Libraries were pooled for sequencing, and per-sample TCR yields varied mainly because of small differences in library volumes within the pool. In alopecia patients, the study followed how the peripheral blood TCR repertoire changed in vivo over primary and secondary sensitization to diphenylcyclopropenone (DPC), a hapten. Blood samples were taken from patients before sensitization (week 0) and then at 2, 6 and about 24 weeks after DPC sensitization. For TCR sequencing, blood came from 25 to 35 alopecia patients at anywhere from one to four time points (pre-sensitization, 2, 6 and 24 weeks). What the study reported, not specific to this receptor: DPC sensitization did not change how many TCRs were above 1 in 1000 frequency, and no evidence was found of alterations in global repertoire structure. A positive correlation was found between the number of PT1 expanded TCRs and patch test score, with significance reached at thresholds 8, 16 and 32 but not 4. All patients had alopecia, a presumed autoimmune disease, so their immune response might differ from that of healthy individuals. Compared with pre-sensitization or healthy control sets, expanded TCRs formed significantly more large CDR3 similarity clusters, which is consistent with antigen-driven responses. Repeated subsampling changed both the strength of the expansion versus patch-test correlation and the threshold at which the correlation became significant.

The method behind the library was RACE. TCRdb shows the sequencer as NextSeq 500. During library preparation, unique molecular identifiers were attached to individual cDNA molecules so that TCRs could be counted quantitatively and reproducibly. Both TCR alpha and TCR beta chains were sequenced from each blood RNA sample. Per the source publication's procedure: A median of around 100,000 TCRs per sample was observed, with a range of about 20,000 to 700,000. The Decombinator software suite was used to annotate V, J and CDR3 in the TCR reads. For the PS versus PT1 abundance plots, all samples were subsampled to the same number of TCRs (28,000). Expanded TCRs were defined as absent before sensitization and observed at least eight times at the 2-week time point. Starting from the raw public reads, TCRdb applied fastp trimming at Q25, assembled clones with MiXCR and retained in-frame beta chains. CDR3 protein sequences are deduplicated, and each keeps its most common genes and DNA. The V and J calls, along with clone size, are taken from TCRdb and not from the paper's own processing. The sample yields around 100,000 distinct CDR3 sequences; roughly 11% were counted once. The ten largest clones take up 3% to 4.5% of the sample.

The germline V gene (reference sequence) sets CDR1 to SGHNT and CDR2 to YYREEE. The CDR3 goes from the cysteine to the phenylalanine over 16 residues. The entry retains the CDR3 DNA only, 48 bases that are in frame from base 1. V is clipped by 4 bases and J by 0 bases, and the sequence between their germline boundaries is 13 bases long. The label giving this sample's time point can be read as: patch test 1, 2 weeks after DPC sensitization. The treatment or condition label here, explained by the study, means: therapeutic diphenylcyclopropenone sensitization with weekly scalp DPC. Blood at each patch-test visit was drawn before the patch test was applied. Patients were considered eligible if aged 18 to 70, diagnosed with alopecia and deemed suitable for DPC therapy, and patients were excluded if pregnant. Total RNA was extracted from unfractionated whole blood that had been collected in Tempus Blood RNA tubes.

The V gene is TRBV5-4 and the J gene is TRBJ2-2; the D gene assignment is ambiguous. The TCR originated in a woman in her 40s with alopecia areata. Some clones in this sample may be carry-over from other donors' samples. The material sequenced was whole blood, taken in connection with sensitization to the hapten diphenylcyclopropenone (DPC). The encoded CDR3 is CASSPVETANTGELFF. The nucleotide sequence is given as TGTGCCAGCAGCCCCGTTGAGACGGCGAACACCGGGGAGCTGTTTTTT.